These 26 T cell receptor beta chains were sequenced from one sample in a study of patients and donors after allogeneic stem cell transplantation. MiXCR, run by TCRdb on the RT-PCR reads, gives a single entry per CDR3 protein. The table lists about 19,000 distinct CDR3 sequences, around 5.3% of them singletons. The sequenced material came from blood, either unsorted or a sorted T cell fraction (not recorded which). The receptors derive from a human donor who was either an allogeneic HSCT recipient or a stem cell or donor lymphocyte infusion donor (not recorded which). It is not recorded whose cells these are; they may come from a transplant donor.

Note on this clonotype: A read error may be the cause here, since a much bigger clone is one base away. This CDR3 is missing its conserved last phenylalanine or tryptophan, likely due to a read error. J is TRBJ1-6 and V is TRBV24-1; D is ambiguous. The CDR3 totals 17 residues. V dropped 8 bases and J dropped 2 bases, with 18 bases sitting between them. Germline CDR1 KGHDR, CDR2 SFDVKD. DNA of the CDR3: TGTGCCACCACTCATAGACCATGGGCTACCTATAATTCACCCCTCCACTCT. Translating it yields CATTHRPWATYNSPLHS.

The genes are TRBV24-1 and TRBJ2-1; the D gene is possibly TRBD2 (5 bases). The V end lost 3 bases, the J end lost 9 bases, and 17 bases lay between the germline ends. Germline V lookup: CDR1 KGHDR, CDR2 SFDVKD. CDR3 length: 15 amino acids. CDR3 sequence (DNA): TGTGCCACCAGTGATCCACGGGGTCCCGGGGTTGAGCAGTTCTTC. Translation: CATSDPRGPGVEQFF.

In its sample, this clonotype was seen a few times. The rearrangement links TRBV7-9 to TRBJ2-1; D perhaps matches TRBD2 (7 bases). The CDR3 length is 15 residues. Trimming pared 1 base from V and 8 bases from J, leaving 15 bases between. The germline CDR1 and CDR2 sequences are SEHNR and FQNEAQ (reference sequence). The CDR3: CASSLVGGPVDEQFF. The CDR3 DNA follows: TGTGCCAGCAGCTTAGTGGGGGGGCCTGTCGATGAGCAGTTCTTC.

This clonotype was recorded many times. The chain links TRBV7-9 to TRBJ2-2; the D is unclear. The CDR3 spans 16 residues. Germline CDR1 reads SEHNR; CDR2 reads FQNEAQ (reference sequence). Trimming stripped 2 bases from V and 2 bases from J, with 12 bases between. Written as DNA, the CDR3 is TGTGCCAGCAGCTTATCCCGACTGAGCAACACCGGGGAGCTGTTTTTT. Amino acids: CASSLSRLSNTGELFF.

This clonotype was recorded many times. The genes are TRBV5-6 and TRBJ2-7; D is ambiguous. Germline-derived CDR1 and CDR2 are SGHDT and YYEEEE. The CDR3 has 12 residues. V lost 1 base, J lost 3 bases, and 5 bases lay in between. Here the CDR3 reads CASSLFLYEQYF. In nucleotides, the CDR3 is TGTGCCAGCAGCTTGTTTCTCTACGAGCAGTACTTC.

By share of the sample, this clonotype is medium-sized. The chain couples TRBV10-3 to TRBJ2-5; possibly TRBD2 for D (5 bases). CDR1 and CDR2 (germline): ENHRY, SYGVKD. Trimming left V 6 bases short and J 5 bases short, with 16 bases between. This CDR3 region has 14 residues. The CDR3 sequence: CAISPGLAGETQYF. The CDR3 region has the DNA TGTGCCATCAGCCCGGGCCTAGCTGGGGAGACCCAGTACTTC.

This clonotype was counted many times. V is TRBV28 and J is TRBJ2-7, with TRBD2 identical over 13 bases. Germline CDR1 and CDR2: MDHEN and SYDVKM. The CDR3 is 17 amino acids. The ends lost 1 base at V and 6 bases at J; junction bases unmatched: 9. Here the CDR3 reads CASSLSPWTSGRVEQYF. DNA for the CDR3: TGTGCCAGCAGTTTATCCCCCTGGACTAGCGGGAGAGTCGAGCAGTACTTC. Looking up the rest from reference TRBV28 and TRBJ2-7 gives the full variable domain: DVKVTQSSRYLVKRTGEKVFLECVQDMDHENMFWYRQDPGLGLRLIYFSYDVKMKEKGDIPEGYSVSREKKERFSLILESASTNQTSMYLCASSLSPWTSGRVEQYFGPGTRLTVT.

This clonotype was seen at least ten times. The J gene is TRBJ1-2, the V gene TRBV6-1; 10 bases line up with TRBD1. V trimming: 6 bases; J trimming: 6 bases; junction bases outside the gene matches: 4. Per germline, CDR1 MNHNS and CDR2 SASEGT. The CDR3 extends over 13 amino acids. This chain's CDR3 is CASRTDRGHGYTF. The CDR3 bases are TGTGCCAGCAGGACTGACAGGGGGCATGGCTACACCTTC.

This clonotype occurred a few times. This chain uses TRBV6-1 with TRBJ2-7, with TRBD1 as a possible D gene (5 bases). The germline V gene has CDR1 MNHNS and CDR2 SASEGT. The CDR3 loop spans 14 amino acids. The germline V and J ends were trimmed by 3 bases and 9 bases, with 18 bases remaining between them. The CDR3, as DNA: TGTGCCAGCAGTGACCCACTTCAGGGTGAAGGGCAGTACTTC. It is translated as CASSDPLQGEGQYF.

In its sample, this clonotype was seen many times. The chain joins TRBV6-5 to TRBJ2-5; tentative D call: TRBD2 (5 bases). Germline-derived CDR1 and CDR2 are MNHEY and SVGAGI. This CDR3 is built from 11 residues. CDR3 loop: CTPLDEETQYF. The CDR3 DNA is TGTACCCCACTAGATGAGGAGACCCAGTACTTC.

This clonotype was found many times. The chain combines TRBV7-9 with TRBJ1-2; tentatively, D is TRBD1 (5 bases). This CDR3 comprises 15 residues. With 5 bases removed from V and 7 bases from J, the gap between germline ends came to 20 bases. Germline CDR1 reads SEHNR; CDR2 reads FQNEAQ (reference sequence). The CDR3 nucleotides read TGTGCCAGCAGCGACAGCGGCGGGGCTGCTGGTGGCTACACCTTC. Protein product: CASSDSGGAAGGYTF.

This clonotype turned up a few times. The V gene is TRBV28, the J gene TRBJ1-1; TRBD1 might be the D (5 bases). Germline lookup yields CDR1 MDHEN and CDR2 SYDVKM. This CDR3 is 13 amino acids long. Between the trimmed V and J ends, which lost 6 bases and 2 bases, there was a span of 10 bases. The DNA for the CDR3 is TGTGCCAGCAGGGGGCACCATAACACTGAAGCTTTCTTT. Encoded protein: CASRGHHNTEAFF.

The chain is built from TRBV9 and TRBJ2-7; possibly TRBD1 for D (6 bases). The CDR3 has 14 amino acids. The germline V gene encodes CDR1 SGDLS and CDR2 YYNGEE. With 4 bases removed from V and 4 bases from J, the gap between germline ends came to 15 bases. The CDR3 nucleotides are TGTGCCAGCAGCACCTCCTGGGGGCCATACGAGCAGTACTTC. Translation gives CASSTSWGPYEQYF.

This clonotype was recorded at least ten times. The V and J genes are TRBV15 and TRBJ2-7; 10 bases fit TRBD1. CDR1 is LNHNV and CDR2 is YYDKDF in the germline V gene (reference sequence). V was pared by 3 bases and J by 5 bases, with 7 bases of the junction left unmatched. The CDR3 is 15 residues long. CDR3 sequence: CATSRGGQGSHEQYF. CDR3 DNA sequence: TGTGCCACCAGCAGGGGGGGACAGGGGAGCCACGAGCAGTACTTC.

The chain's CDR3 is CSAARGPGSEWGSPLHF. CDR3 DNA sequence: TGCAGTGCCGCTAGGGGTCCCGGCTCCGAATGGGGTTCACCCCTCCACTTT. V gene TRBV20-1 combines with J gene TRBJ1-6; possible D gene TRBD1, 5 bases. Germline V gene data show CDR1 as DFQATT and CDR2 as SNEGSKA (reference sequence). CDR3 length: 17 residues. V was trimmed by 6 bases and J by 9 bases, leaving 27 bases between them.

The sample holds many counts of this clonotype. The genes are TRBV10-3 and TRBJ1-5; D is perhaps TRBD1 (5 bases). This CDR3 has 14 amino acids. Germline loops: CDR1 ENHRY, CDR2 SYGVKD. Deletions cut 3 bases from V and 5 bases from J, with 11 bases between. DNA of the CDR3: TGTGCCATCAGTGACGGGGGTCGAGATCAGCCCCAGCATTTT. It codes for CAISDGGRDQPQHF.

At least ten counts were recorded for this clonotype. V usage is TRBV12-3 or TRBV12-4 and J usage is TRBJ2-1; a weak D match, TRBD1 (5 bases). There are 11 residues in the CDR3. V lost 3 bases to trimming and J lost 14 bases, with 11 bases between them. The CDR3 region has the DNA TGTGCCAGCAGTTTTGGGGCTGGGGAGTTCTTC. Protein sequence: CASSFGAGEFF.

Ten or more counts support this clonotype. The rearrangement links TRBV9 to TRBJ1-2; weak D call: TRBD1 (5 bases). Germline V lookup: CDR1 SGDLS, CDR2 YYNGEE. The CDR3 consists of 14 residues. The germline V and J ends were trimmed by 2 bases and 3 bases, with 11 bases remaining between them. CDR3 sequence reads: CASSVGWGDYGYTF. DNA of the CDR3: TGTGCCAGCAGCGTCGGATGGGGGGACTATGGCTACACCTTC.

The sample holds many counts of this clonotype. The rearrangement uses TRBV7-9 and TRBJ1-1, with D maybe TRBD1 (5 bases). CDR3 length: 13 amino acids. The germline gives CDR1 SEHNR, CDR2 FQNEAQ (reference sequence). Trimming shortened V by 8 bases and J by 5 bases, and 15 bases separated the two germline ends. The CDR3 is CASAWGGETEAFF. The DNA of the CDR3 is TGTGCCAGCGCCTGGGGGGGGGAGACTGAAGCTTTCTTT.

This clonotype has at least ten counts. This chain uses TRBV5-1 with TRBJ2-7; a weak D match, TRBD1 (5 bases). V shed 0 bases and J shed 3 bases, with 13 bases lying between them. The germline V gene has CDR1 SGHRS and CDR2 YFSETQ. The CDR3 runs to 15 residues. CDR3 sequence: CASSLVRQGNYEQYF. DNA of the CDR3: TGCGCCAGCAGCTTGGTACGTCAGGGCAACTACGAGCAGTACTTC.

This clonotype was detected ten times or more. The rearrangement uses TRBV2 and TRBJ2-1, with 7 nucleotides matching TRBD1. The CDR3 covers 17 residues. Germline values: CDR1 SNHLY, CDR2 FYNNEI. Trimming took 3 bases from V and 4 from J; bases not matched to a gene: 12. For the CDR3, the DNA is TGTGCCAGCAGTGAGCAGACCCGGGACAGAATATACAATGAGCAGTTCTTC. This sequence encodes CASSEQTRDRIYNEQFF.

This clonotype was found many times. The rearrangement joins TRBV5-5 to TRBJ1-6; possibly TRBD1 for D (6 bases). The CDR3 extends over 16 amino acids. Germline CDR1 is SGHKS and CDR2 is YYEKEE (reference sequence). V lost 4 bases and J lost 14, with 25 bases in between. The CDR3 DNA follows: TGTGCCAGCAGCCCGCTCGGGGTTGGCAGGGGAAGCACCCTCCACTTT. It translates to CASSPLGVGRGSTLHF.

This clonotype was seen a handful of times. CDR3 bases: TGTGCCAGCAGCACCCGCGCGGGAATTCAAGAGACCCAGTACTTC. Encoded protein: CASSTRAGIQETQYF. The chain couples TRBV9 to TRBJ2-5; possible D gene TRBD2, 6 bases. This CDR3 has 15 amino acids. Trimming pared 4 bases from V and 2 bases from J, leaving 15 bases between. The germline V gene encodes CDR1 SGDLS and CDR2 YYNGEE.

This clonotype has more than one count but fewer than ten. This chain joins TRBV7-6 and TRBJ1-1, with D hard to call. From germline, CDR1 is SGHVS and CDR2 FNYEAQ. The CDR3 sequence is 15 residues long. V was cut by 4 bases and J by 2 bases, with 14 bases left in between. As DNA, the CDR3 is TGTGCCAGCAGCTCAGGTCTTCCGGCCAACACTGAAGCTTTCTTT. It yields the protein CASSSGLPANTEAFF.

A few counts support this clonotype. The J gene is TRBJ1-1, the V gene TRBV6-5, with D unclear. This CDR3 spans 14 amino acids. Germline CDR1 and CDR2: MNHEY and SVGAGI. The germline V and J ends were trimmed by 4 bases and 9 bases, with 18 bases remaining between them. Here the CDR3 DNA reads TGTGCCAGCAGTTCCTCCGAGGGCGCGGGGAAAGCTTTCTTT. It specifies CASSSSEGAGKAFF.

The chain links TRBV7-9 to TRBJ1-6; no clear D gene. V dropped 6 bases and J dropped 9 bases, with 9 bases sitting between them. This CDR3 is built from 12 residues. Germline CDR1 is SEHNR and CDR2 is FQNEAQ (reference sequence). CDR3 sequence: CASRSKFSPLHF. The CDR3, as DNA: TGTGCCAGCAGGAGTAAATTTTCACCCCTCCACTTT.